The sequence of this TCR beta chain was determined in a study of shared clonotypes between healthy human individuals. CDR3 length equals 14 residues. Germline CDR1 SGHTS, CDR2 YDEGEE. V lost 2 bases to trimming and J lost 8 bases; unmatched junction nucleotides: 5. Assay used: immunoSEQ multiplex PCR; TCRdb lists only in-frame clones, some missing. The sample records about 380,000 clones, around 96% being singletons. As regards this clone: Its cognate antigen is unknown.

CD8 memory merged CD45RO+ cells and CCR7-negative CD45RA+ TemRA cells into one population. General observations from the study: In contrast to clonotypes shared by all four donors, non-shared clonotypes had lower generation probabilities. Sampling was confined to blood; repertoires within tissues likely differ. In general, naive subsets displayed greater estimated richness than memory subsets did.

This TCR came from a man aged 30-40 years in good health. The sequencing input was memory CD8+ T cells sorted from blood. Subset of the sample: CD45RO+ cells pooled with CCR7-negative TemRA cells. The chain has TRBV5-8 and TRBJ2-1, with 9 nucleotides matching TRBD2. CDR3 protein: CASSFGTSFDEQFF. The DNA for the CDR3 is TGTGCCAGCAGCTTCGGGACTAGCTTCGATGAGCAGTTCTTC.